These T cell receptor beta chains were read from a single sample in a study of T cells after yellow fever vaccination. TCRdb re-analysed the 5' RACE reads in MiXCR, keeping a single row per CDR3 protein. The repertoire holds 350,000 to 450,000 distinct CDR3 sequences, 6.2% seen once, with approximately 15% in the top ten. This specimen consisted of PBMCs, obtained 5 days after the yellow fever booster vaccination. The receptors were gathered from a man between 25 and 39 years old who received the YFV17D yellow fever vaccine. The CDR3 runs from the conserved cysteine through the conserved F or W. Fields, in order: J gene, clone size, D gene, V gene, CDR3 DNA, CDR3 protein. The D gene is left open where the match is weak. Not all rows give a size; the values are once, few, many and, for expanded clones, a class.

j_gene: TRBJ2-7; abundance: few; d_gene: -; v_gene: TRBV20-1; CDR3nt: TGCAGTGCTGGGGGATACGAGCAGTACTTC; CDR3aa: CSAGGYEQYF
j_gene: TRBJ2-7; abundance: few; d_gene: TRBD2; v_gene: TRBV7-9; CDR3nt: TGTGCCAGCAGCTCCGGCTTGGGACTAGCCCACGAGCAGTACTTC; CDR3aa: CASSSGLGLAHEQYF
j_gene: TRBJ2-7; abundance: many; d_gene: TRBD1; v_gene: TRBV19; CDR3nt: TGTGCCAGTAAAAACAGGGGGAACGACGAGCAGTACTTC; CDR3aa: CASKNRGNDEQYF
j_gene: TRBJ1-4; abundance: -; d_gene: -; v_gene: TRBV14; CDR3nt: TGTGCCAGCAGCCAAGTATTGGGGGCTAATGAAAAACTGTTTTTT; CDR3aa: CASSQVLGANEKLFF
j_gene: TRBJ1-4; abundance: few; d_gene: TRBD1; v_gene: TRBV12-3/TRBV12-4; CDR3nt: TGTGCCAGCAGGAAGAGTCAGGGGGCTATGCAGGAAAAACTGTTTTTT; CDR3aa: CASRKSQGAMQEKLFF
j_gene: TRBJ1-1; abundance: -; d_gene: -; v_gene: TRBV19; CDR3nt: TGTGCCAGTAGTATAGACCACCGAACGGGAGGTGAAGCTTTCTTT; CDR3aa: CASSIDHRTGGEAFF
j_gene: TRBJ2-3; abundance: few; d_gene: TRBD2; v_gene: TRBV20-1; CDR3nt: TGCAGTGCTAGGGAATACCGAACGACTAGCGGGAGCTACACAGATACGCAGTATTTT; CDR3aa: CSAREYRTTSGSYTDTQYF
j_gene: TRBJ2-1; abundance: -; d_gene: TRBD2; v_gene: TRBV7-2; CDR3nt: TGTGCCAGCAGCTTATACAGCGGGAGTCGGAATGAGCAGTTCTTC; CDR3aa: CASSLYSGSRNEQFF
j_gene: TRBJ2-7; abundance: few; d_gene: -; v_gene: TRBV7-9; CDR3nt: TGTGCCAGCAGCTTACAGGGAAATTCTTTAGTTTACGAGCAGTACTTC; CDR3aa: CASSLQGNSLVYEQYF
j_gene: TRBJ1-4; abundance: few; d_gene: TRBD1; v_gene: TRBV20-1; CDR3nt: TGCAGTGCTAACCCAGGGGGGCCTAATGAAAAACTGTTTTTT; CDR3aa: CSANPGGPNEKLFF
j_gene: TRBJ2-1; abundance: many; d_gene: TRBD1; v_gene: TRBV12-3/TRBV12-4; CDR3nt: TGTGCCATCAGGACAGGGCGGGATGAGCAGTTCTTC; CDR3aa: CAIRTGRDEQFF
j_gene: TRBJ1-5; abundance: few; d_gene: -; v_gene: TRBV29-1; CDR3nt: TGCAGCGCCCGGCAGTCAGTTAATCAGCCCCAGCATTTT; CDR3aa: CSARQSVNQPQHF
j_gene: TRBJ2-7; abundance: many; d_gene: TRBD1; v_gene: TRBV12-3/TRBV12-4; CDR3nt: TGTGCCAGCAGCCCTGAAGAACGGACAGGGGCCTACGAGCAGTACTTC; CDR3aa: CASSPEERTGAYEQYF
j_gene: TRBJ2-7; abundance: -; d_gene: -; v_gene: TRBV5-1; CDR3nt: TGCGCCAGCAGCTTGGCCAGGGGCCCGTCCGAGCAGTACTTC; CDR3aa: CASSLARGPSEQYF
j_gene: TRBJ2-7; abundance: -; d_gene: TRBD1; v_gene: TRBV6-2/TRBV6-3; CDR3nt: TGTGCCTCTTCTACGGGACAGTACGAGCAGTACTTC; CDR3aa: CASSTGQYEQYF
j_gene: TRBJ1-2; abundance: -; d_gene: -; v_gene: TRBV20-1; CDR3nt: TGCAGTGCCCACGGTAAACCCTATGGGGGCTACACCTTC; CDR3aa: CSAHGKPYGGYTF
j_gene: TRBJ2-1; abundance: many; d_gene: -; v_gene: TRBV20-1; CDR3nt: TGCAGTGCCGTTTCCAAATATGAGCAGTTCTTC; CDR3aa: CSAVSKYEQFF
j_gene: TRBJ2-1; abundance: few; d_gene: TRBD1; v_gene: TRBV20-1; CDR3nt: TGCAGTGCGCCCGGACAGGGTGACTACAATGAGCAGTTCTTC; CDR3aa: CSAPGQGDYNEQFF
j_gene: TRBJ2-1; abundance: many; d_gene: TRBD1; v_gene: TRBV7-9; CDR3nt: TGTGCCAGCAGCTTCCCCCGGACAGGGCTTGACAATGAGCAGTTCTTC; CDR3aa: CASSFPRTGLDNEQFF
j_gene: TRBJ1-5; abundance: few; d_gene: TRBD1; v_gene: TRBV6-1; CDR3nt: TGTGCCAGCACCCCTCCCGCCACAGGGGTAGACAATCAGCCCCAGCATTTT; CDR3aa: CASTPPATGVDNQPQHF
j_gene: TRBJ2-2; abundance: few; d_gene: TRBD1; v_gene: TRBV20-1; CDR3nt: TGCAGTGCTAGAGGGTTAAGGGGGTTGGGGACAGGAATTACGAACACCGGGGAGCTGTTTTTT; CDR3aa: CSARGLRGLGTGITNTGELFF
j_gene: TRBJ2-7; abundance: -; d_gene: -; v_gene: TRBV20-1; CDR3nt: TGCAGTGCTAGAGAAACGGGTCTCGGGTCCTACGAGCAGTACTTC; CDR3aa: CSARETGLGSYEQYF
j_gene: TRBJ2-1; abundance: -; d_gene: -; v_gene: TRBV30; CDR3nt: TGTGCCTGGACAAGCTCCTACAATGAGCAGTTCTTC; CDR3aa: CAWTSSYNEQFF
j_gene: TRBJ1-1; abundance: few; d_gene: -; v_gene: TRBV6-1; CDR3nt: TGTGCCAGCGCCGGACAGAACACTGAAGCTTTCTTT; CDR3aa: CASAGQNTEAFF
j_gene: TRBJ1-2; abundance: -; d_gene: TRBD1; v_gene: TRBV5-1; CDR3nt: TGCGCCAGCAGCGTTGGTGGGACAGAGCACTATGGCTACACCTTC; CDR3aa: CASSVGGTEHYGYTF
j_gene: TRBJ1-2; abundance: many; d_gene: -; v_gene: TRBV5-5; CDR3nt: TGTGCCAGCAGCTTGGACGGAGCCTATGGCTACACCTTC; CDR3aa: CASSLDGAYGYTF
j_gene: TRBJ1-4; abundance: -; d_gene: -; v_gene: TRBV4-3; CDR3nt: TGCGCCAGCAGCCGAGAGACAGCAACTAATGAAAAACTGTTTTTT; CDR3aa: CASSRETATNEKLFF
j_gene: TRBJ2-7; abundance: -; d_gene: -; v_gene: TRBV29-1; CDR3nt: TGCAGCGTTGAATCTGGCGAGCAGTACTTC; CDR3aa: CSVESGEQYF
j_gene: TRBJ2-1; abundance: -; d_gene: -; v_gene: TRBV6-2/TRBV6-3; CDR3nt: TGTGCCAGCAGTTACCTTTTGGCTAGAAGGAATGAGCAGTTCTTC; CDR3aa: CASSYLLARRNEQFF
j_gene: TRBJ2-1; abundance: many; d_gene: TRBD2; v_gene: TRBV4-3; CDR3nt: TGCGCCAGCAGCCAACTTAGCGGGGGAGGGAATGAGCAGTTCTTC; CDR3aa: CASSQLSGGGNEQFF
j_gene: TRBJ1-5; abundance: many; d_gene: -; v_gene: TRBV7-2; CDR3nt: TGTGCCAGCAGCTCAACACCAGGTCAGCCCCAGCATTTT; CDR3aa: CASSSTPGQPQHF
j_gene: TRBJ2-7; abundance: few; d_gene: -; v_gene: TRBV7-2; CDR3nt: TGTGCCAGCAGCCTCCCGAGCGGTTTAAGAACCTACGAGCAGTACTTC; CDR3aa: CASSLPSGLRTYEQYF
j_gene: TRBJ2-2; abundance: many; d_gene: -; v_gene: TRBV6-5; CDR3nt: TGTGCCAGCAGTTCTACAAGCGTTTACACCGGGGAGCTGTTTTTT; CDR3aa: CASSSTSVYTGELFF
j_gene: TRBJ2-2; abundance: -; d_gene: TRBD1; v_gene: TRBV7-6; CDR3nt: TGTGCCAGCAGCCCAAGGGTCAGGGGGAATACGAACACCGGGGAGCTGTTTTTT; CDR3aa: CASSPRVRGNTNTGELFF
j_gene: TRBJ2-1; abundance: many; d_gene: TRBD2; v_gene: TRBV14; CDR3nt: TGTGCCAGCAGCCAACCCTCACTAGCGGGAGCACATGAGCAGTTCTTC; CDR3aa: CASSQPSLAGAHEQFF
j_gene: TRBJ2-2; abundance: few; d_gene: TRBD1; v_gene: TRBV7-3; CDR3nt: TGTGCCAGCAGCTTAAGGGGACAGCCGAACACCGGGGAGCTGTTTTTT; CDR3aa: CASSLRGQPNTGELFF
j_gene: TRBJ2-1; abundance: -; d_gene: -; v_gene: TRBV10-3; CDR3nt: TGTGCCATCAGAGGCCCCAACAATGAGCAGTTCTTC; CDR3aa: CAIRGPNNEQFF
j_gene: TRBJ2-1; abundance: few; d_gene: -; v_gene: TRBV7-8; CDR3nt: TGTGCCAGCAGCTTAGCTTCGGTTGGTGAGCAGTTCTTC; CDR3aa: CASSLASVGEQFF
j_gene: TRBJ2-7; abundance: few; d_gene: -; v_gene: TRBV27; CDR3nt: TGTGCCAGCAGTTTGAAGGCAGGAGGGCACGAGCAGTACTTC; CDR3aa: CASSLKAGGHEQYF
j_gene: TRBJ2-2; abundance: many; d_gene: TRBD2; v_gene: TRBV7-2; CDR3nt: TGTGCCAGCACGGGGACTAGCGGGACAAACACCGGGGAGCTGTTTTTT; CDR3aa: CASTGTSGTNTGELFF
j_gene: TRBJ2-1; abundance: many; d_gene: -; v_gene: TRBV12-3/TRBV12-4; CDR3nt: TGTGCCAGCAATCTCCAGCCCGGTGAGCAGTTCTTC; CDR3aa: CASNLQPGEQFF
j_gene: TRBJ2-5; abundance: -; d_gene: TRBD2; v_gene: TRBV7-8; CDR3nt: TGTGCCAGCAGCTTCCTCGGGGGACTAGCGGGAGAAGAGACCCAGTACTTC; CDR3aa: CASSFLGGLAGEETQYF
j_gene: TRBJ1-1; abundance: few; d_gene: -; v_gene: TRBV12-3/TRBV12-4; CDR3nt: TGTGCCAGCAGTTTGGGTCTAAGGGACGTGGCTTTCTTT; CDR3aa: CASSLGLRDVAFF
j_gene: TRBJ2-3; abundance: many; d_gene: -; v_gene: TRBV18; CDR3nt: TGTGCCAGCTCACGAGGACCCGCGACAGATACGCAGTATTTT; CDR3aa: CASSRGPATDTQYF
j_gene: TRBJ2-7; abundance: many; d_gene: TRBD1; v_gene: TRBV20-1; CDR3nt: TGCAGTGCTAGAGTGGCGACAGGGGCGGCCTACGAGCAGTACTTC; CDR3aa: CSARVATGAAYEQYF
j_gene: TRBJ2-3; abundance: -; d_gene: TRBD2; v_gene: TRBV10-3; CDR3nt: TGTGCCACCAAGATAGCGGGAGGGCAGCAAGATACGCAGTATTTT; CDR3aa: CATKIAGGQQDTQYF
j_gene: TRBJ2-7; abundance: many; d_gene: -; v_gene: TRBV7-2; CDR3nt: TGTGCCAGCAGCTTAGAAGGGAAATCGTCCTACGAGCAGTACTTC; CDR3aa: CASSLEGKSSYEQYF
j_gene: TRBJ2-3; abundance: -; d_gene: TRBD2; v_gene: TRBV12-3/TRBV12-4; CDR3nt: TGTGCCAGCACCGGACTAGCGGGAGCTGGAGATACGCAGTATTTT; CDR3aa: CASTGLAGAGDTQYF
j_gene: TRBJ1-2; abundance: -; d_gene: -; v_gene: TRBV10-3; CDR3nt: TGTGCCATTCCGCGGATGGGCAGCCTCTATGGCTACACCTTC; CDR3aa: CAIPRMGSLYGYTF
j_gene: TRBJ2-1; abundance: few; d_gene: TRBD2; v_gene: TRBV7-9; CDR3nt: TGTGCCTGGGATCCCGGGAGGCTCTTC; CDR3aa: CAWDPGRLF
j_gene: TRBJ1-5; abundance: -; d_gene: -; v_gene: TRBV19; CDR3nt: TGTGCCAGTAGTATAGAGGGGGGTCAGCCCCAGCATTTT; CDR3aa: CASSIEGGQPQHF
j_gene: TRBJ1-5; abundance: few; d_gene: -; v_gene: TRBV19; CDR3nt: TGTGCCAGTAGTATTTTAACGAACCGCCAGCCCCAGCATTTT; CDR3aa: CASSILTNRQPQHF
j_gene: TRBJ2-1; abundance: -; d_gene: -; v_gene: TRBV7-2; CDR3nt: TGTGCCAGCAGTTCGTTAGCGGTAAGCTCCTACAATGAGCAGTTCTTC; CDR3aa: CASSSLAVSSYNEQFF
j_gene: TRBJ2-5; abundance: few; d_gene: -; v_gene: TRBV4-3; CDR3nt: TGCGCCAGCAGCCACCGCCGGATGGGGCAAGAGACCCAGTACTTC; CDR3aa: CASSHRRMGQETQYF
j_gene: TRBJ2-1; abundance: -; d_gene: TRBD2; v_gene: TRBV20-1; CDR3nt: TGCAGCGATGTGGCTAGCGGTCCCTACAATGAGCAGTTCTTC; CDR3aa: CSDVASGPYNEQFF
j_gene: TRBJ2-1; abundance: -; d_gene: -; v_gene: TRBV6-5; CDR3nt: TGTGCCAGCAGTTACTGGGCCAGCCCCGGGAGCAATGAGCAGTTCTTC; CDR3aa: CASSYWASPGSNEQFF